The next 8 T cell receptor beta chains were all read from a single sample in a study of T cells in Graves' hyperthyroidism and ophthalmopathy (dated 2019 in TCRdb). Library preparation was by multiplex PCR. Instrument used: Illumina HiSeq 2000. TCR beta CDR3 regions were amplified from RNA transcripts. The first round of RT-PCR for the TCR CDR3 was performed with the HTBI primer set and the Qiagen OneStep RT-PCR kit. In-frame beta chains were kept once TCRdb had trimmed the public reads at Q25 with fastp and called clones with MiXCR. Entries that share a CDR3 protein sequence are merged under the most common genes and DNA. A total of under 300,000 distinct CDR3 sequences appear in this sample, 13% to 15% of them only once. The top ten constitute roughly 31% of the sample. The sequencing input was blood. These receptors were obtained from a woman in her forties or fifties with Graves' hyperthyroidism that later progressed to Graves' ophthalmopathy.

This clonotype has a handful of counts. The rearrangement joins TRBV20-1 to TRBJ1-5, with D possibly matching TRBD1 (5 bases). This CDR3 has 16 amino acids. Deletions cut 2 bases from V and 0 bases from J, with 14 bases between. The germline gives CDR1 DFQATT, CDR2 SNEGSKA (reference sequence). CDR3 sequence: CSARFGGGYSNQPQHF. DNA for the CDR3: TGCAGTGCTAGATTTGGGGGGGGATATAGCAATCAGCCCCAGCATTTT.

This clonotype was seen ten or more times. The chain couples TRBV11-2 to TRBJ1-4; weak D call: TRBD1 (5 bases). Germline V gene sequence: CDR1 SGHAT, CDR2 FQNNGV. This CDR3 region has 15 residues. V was clipped by 4 bases and J by 8 bases, with 17 bases between them. CDR3 amino acids: CASSSVGRGGEKLFF. The CDR3 DNA sequence: TGTGCCAGCAGCTCAGTCGGAAGGGGAGGCGAAAAACTGTTTTTT.

This clonotype was counted ten times or more. CDR3 amino acids: CASSEEGGQGSGQETQYF. CDR3 in DNA: TGTGCCAGCAGTGAAGAAGGCGGACAGGGTTCGGGCCAAGAGACCCAGTACTTC. J is TRBJ2-5 and V is TRBV2, with TRBD1 matching over 8 bases. Germline CDR1 reads SNHLY; CDR2 reads FYNNEI. After removal of 1 base from V and 1 base from J, the junction contained 11 bases not matched to a gene. The CDR3 is 18 amino acids.

This clonotype was detected ten times or more. The chain has TRBV28 and TRBJ2-5; 7 bases line up with TRBD1. This CDR3 contains 15 residues. The V segment lost 7 bases and the J segment 5 bases; nucleotides outside the gene matches: 13. Germline V gene sequence: CDR1 MDHEN, CDR2 SYDVKM. The CDR3: CASTRQQGWMETQYF. The CDR3 DNA reads as TGTGCCAGCACCCGACAACAGGGGTGGATGGAGACCCAGTACTTC.

The chain carries TRBV6-2 or TRBV6-3 and TRBJ2-1; a weak D match, TRBD1 (5 bases). This CDR3 is built from 12 residues. Germline CDR1 MNHEY, CDR2 SVGEGT. The germline V and J ends were trimmed by 8 bases and 9 bases, with 14 bases remaining between them. The CDR3: CASGARFFEQFF. The CDR3, as DNA: TGTGCCAGCGGGGCGAGGTTTTTTGAGCAGTTCTTC.

Here the CDR3 DNA reads TGCGCCAGCAGCCAAGAAACCGGGAGACAATTCCCCGGGACCCAGTACTTC. Its protein product is CASSQETGRQFPGTQYF. This sequence joins TRBV4-1 and TRBJ2-5, with D possibly TRBD2 on 6 matching bases. V dropped 0 bases and J dropped 7 bases, with 21 bases sitting between them. Germline loops: CDR1 MGHRA, CDR2 YSYEKL. CDR3 length: 17 residues.

This clonotype was recorded many times. The chain links TRBV28 to TRBJ2-7; perhaps TRBD1 as D (5 bases). There are 14 residues in the CDR3. The germline V gene has CDR1 MDHEN and CDR2 SYDVKM. With 5 bases removed from V and 5 bases from J, the gap between germline ends came to 16 bases. The CDR3 sequence: CASSPWAGFHEQYF. The CDR3 nucleotides are TGTGCCAGCAGTCCCTGGGCAGGGTTCCACGAGCAGTACTTC.

This clonotype was found many times. The chain recombines TRBV6-1 with TRBJ1-5; 7 bases agree with TRBD1. Per the germline V gene, CDR1 is MNHNS and CDR2 is SASEGT. The CDR3 is made up of 16 amino acids. V lost 4 bases and J lost 0; bases outside the gene matches: 6. The CDR3 here is CASSARDSHSNQPQHF. DNA for the CDR3: TGTGCCAGCAGTGCCAGGGACAGTCATAGCAATCAGCCCCAGCATTTT.